This TCR beta chain was observed in a study of early T cells in non-severe SARS-CoV-2 infection. The overall study: Sequencing of bulk RNA from unsorted whole blood was done, without chain pairing. The study, taken as a whole, reports: Lookups in VDJdb leaned toward anti-spike CD8 responses and missed private and CD4 specificities.

Per the germline V gene, CDR1 is SEHNR and CDR2 is FQNEAQ (reference sequence). This CDR3 has 12 residues. V was clipped by 7 bases and J by 4 bases, with 9 bases between them. Individual cDNA molecules were tagged with unique molecular identifiers. Each CDR3 protein is one row after TCRdb ran MiXCR on the 5' RACE reads. The table shows around 30,000 distinct CDR3 sequences, with 6% to 7% occurring only once. This clonotype was seen more than once but under ten times. Its matching antigen is unknown. This clonotype was sampled from an adult who was a healthcare worker with PCR-confirmed SARS-CoV-2 infection or an uninfected control (not recorded which). The chain employs TRBV7-9 and TRBJ2-3; either TRBD1 or TRBD2 may supply D (6 bases each). The sequenced sample was whole blood. The CDR3 spells CASKGGSDTQYF. The CDR3 DNA follows: TGTGCCAGCAAAGGGGGGTCAGATACGCAGTATTTT. Based on the CDR3 plus reference TRBV7-9 and TRBJ2-3, the full variable domain is DTGVSQNPRHKITKRGQNVTFRCDPISEHNRLYWYRQTLGQGPEFLTYFQNEAQLEKSRLLSDRFSAERPKGSFSTLEIQRTEQGDSAMYLCASKGGSDTQYFGPGTRLTVL.